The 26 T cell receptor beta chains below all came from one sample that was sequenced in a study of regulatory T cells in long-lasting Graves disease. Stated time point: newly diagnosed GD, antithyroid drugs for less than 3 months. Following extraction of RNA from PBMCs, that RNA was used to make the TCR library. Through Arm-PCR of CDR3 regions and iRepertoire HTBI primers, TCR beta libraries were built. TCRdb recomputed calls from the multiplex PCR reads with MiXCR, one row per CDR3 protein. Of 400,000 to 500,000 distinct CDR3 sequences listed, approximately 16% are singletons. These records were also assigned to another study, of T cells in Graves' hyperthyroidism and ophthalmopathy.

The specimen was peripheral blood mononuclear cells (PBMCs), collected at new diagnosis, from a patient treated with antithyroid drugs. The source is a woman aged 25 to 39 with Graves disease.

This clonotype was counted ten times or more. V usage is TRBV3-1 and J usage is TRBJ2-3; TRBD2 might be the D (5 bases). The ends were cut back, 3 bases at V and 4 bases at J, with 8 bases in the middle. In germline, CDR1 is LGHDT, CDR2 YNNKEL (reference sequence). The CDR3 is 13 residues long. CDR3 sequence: CASSQDSPDTQYF. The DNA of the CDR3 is TGTGCCAGCAGCCAGGACTCTCCAGATACGCAGTATTTT.

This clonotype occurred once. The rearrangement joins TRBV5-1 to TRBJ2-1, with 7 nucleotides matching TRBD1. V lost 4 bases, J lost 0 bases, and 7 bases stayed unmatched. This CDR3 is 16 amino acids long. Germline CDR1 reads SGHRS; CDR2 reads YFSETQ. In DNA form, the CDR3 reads TGCGCCAGCAGCATAGGGACAGCTAGCTCCTACAATGAGCAGTTCTTC. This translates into CASSIGTASSYNEQFF.

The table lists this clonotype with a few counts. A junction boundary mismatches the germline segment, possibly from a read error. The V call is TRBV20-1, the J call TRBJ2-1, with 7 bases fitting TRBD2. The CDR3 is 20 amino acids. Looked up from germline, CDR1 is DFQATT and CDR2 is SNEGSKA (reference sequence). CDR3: CSARDLGASGFYGSYNERFF. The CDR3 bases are TGCAGTGCTAGAGATCTCGGGGCTAGCGGCTTTTATGGCTCCTACAATGAGCGGTTCTTC.

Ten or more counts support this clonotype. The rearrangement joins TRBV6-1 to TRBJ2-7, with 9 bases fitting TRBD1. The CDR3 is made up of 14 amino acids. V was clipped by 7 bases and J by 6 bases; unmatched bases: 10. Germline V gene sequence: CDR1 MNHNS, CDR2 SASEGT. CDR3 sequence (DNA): TGTGCCAGCAACGTAGGGACAGGGAGGGCCGAGCAGTACTTC. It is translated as CASNVGTGRAEQYF.

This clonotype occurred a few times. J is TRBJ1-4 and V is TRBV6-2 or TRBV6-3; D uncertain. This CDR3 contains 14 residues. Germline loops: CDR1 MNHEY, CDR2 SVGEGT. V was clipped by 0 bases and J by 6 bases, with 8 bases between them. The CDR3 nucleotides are TGTGCCAGCAGTTACTCACCAGACCATGAAAAACTGTTTTTT. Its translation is CASSYSPDHEKLFF.

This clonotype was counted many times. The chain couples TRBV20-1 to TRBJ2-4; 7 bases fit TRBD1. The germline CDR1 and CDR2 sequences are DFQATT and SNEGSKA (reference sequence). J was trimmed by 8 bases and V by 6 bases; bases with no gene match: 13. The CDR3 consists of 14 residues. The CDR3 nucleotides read TGCAGTGCCACCCCAAGGGGGCGAGGGGACATTCAGTACTTC. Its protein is CSATPRGRGDIQYF.

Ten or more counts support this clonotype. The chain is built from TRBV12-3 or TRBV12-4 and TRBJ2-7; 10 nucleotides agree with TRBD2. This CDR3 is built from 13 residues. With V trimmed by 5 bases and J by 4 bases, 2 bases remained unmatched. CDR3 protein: CASSRTSGYEQYF. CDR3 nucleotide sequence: TGTGCCAGCAGTCGGACTAGCGGTTACGAGCAGTACTTC.

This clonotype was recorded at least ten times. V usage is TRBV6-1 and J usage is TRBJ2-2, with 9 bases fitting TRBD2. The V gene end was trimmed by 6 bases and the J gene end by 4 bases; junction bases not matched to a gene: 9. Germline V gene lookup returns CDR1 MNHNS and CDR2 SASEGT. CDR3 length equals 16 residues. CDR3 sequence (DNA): TGTGCCAGCAGCCGGGGGACTAGCAGTACCACCGGGGAGCTGTTTTTT. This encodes CASSRGTSSTTGELFF.

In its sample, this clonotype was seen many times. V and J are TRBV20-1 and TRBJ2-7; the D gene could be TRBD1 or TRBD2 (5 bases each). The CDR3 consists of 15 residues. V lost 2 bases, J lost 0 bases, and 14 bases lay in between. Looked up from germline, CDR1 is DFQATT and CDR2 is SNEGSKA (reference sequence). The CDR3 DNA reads TGCAGTGCTAGATCCGGGACGGGAAGCTCCTACGAGCAGTACTTC. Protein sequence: CSARSGTGSSYEQYF.

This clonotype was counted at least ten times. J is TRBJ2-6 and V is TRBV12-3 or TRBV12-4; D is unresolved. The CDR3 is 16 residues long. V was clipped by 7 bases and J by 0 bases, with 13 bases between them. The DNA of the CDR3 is TGTGCCAGCACCATGGGCCTTGCCTCTGGGGCCAACGTCCTGACTTTC. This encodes CASTMGLASGANVLTF.

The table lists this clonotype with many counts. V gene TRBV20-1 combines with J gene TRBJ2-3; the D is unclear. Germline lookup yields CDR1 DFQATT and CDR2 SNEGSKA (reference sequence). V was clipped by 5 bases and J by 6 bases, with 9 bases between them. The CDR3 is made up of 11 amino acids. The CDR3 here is CSARPIDTQYF. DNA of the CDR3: TGCAGTGCTCGCCCAATTGATACGCAGTATTTT.

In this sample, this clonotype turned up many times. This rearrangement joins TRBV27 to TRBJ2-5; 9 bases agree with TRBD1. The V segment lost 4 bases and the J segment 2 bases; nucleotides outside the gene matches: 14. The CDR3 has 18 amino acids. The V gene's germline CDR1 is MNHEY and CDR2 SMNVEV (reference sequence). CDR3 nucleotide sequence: TGTGCCAGCAGTTCCCACTTTGGGGACAGGGCCAATCAAGAGACCCAGTACTTC. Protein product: CASSSHFGDRANQETQYF.

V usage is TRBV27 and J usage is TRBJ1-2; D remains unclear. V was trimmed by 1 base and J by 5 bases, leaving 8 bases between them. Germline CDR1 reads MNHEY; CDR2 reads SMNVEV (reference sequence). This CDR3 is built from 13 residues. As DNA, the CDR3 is TGTGCCAGCAGTTTATTTCAGTCTTATGGCTACACCTTC. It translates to CASSLFQSYGYTF.

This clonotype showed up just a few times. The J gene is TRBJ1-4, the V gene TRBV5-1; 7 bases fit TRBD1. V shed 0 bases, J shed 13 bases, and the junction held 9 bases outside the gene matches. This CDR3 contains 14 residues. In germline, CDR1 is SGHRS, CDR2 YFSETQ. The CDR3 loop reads CASSLEGARSVLFF. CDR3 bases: TGCGCCAGCAGCTTGGAGGGGGCCCGTTCCGTACTGTTTTTT. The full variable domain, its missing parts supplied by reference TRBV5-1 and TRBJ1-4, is KAGVTQTPRYLIKTRGQQVTLSCSPISGHRSVSWYQQTPGQGLQFLFEYFSETQRNKGNFPGRFSGRQFSNSRSEMNVSTLELGDSALYLCASSLEGARSVLFFGSGTQLSVL.

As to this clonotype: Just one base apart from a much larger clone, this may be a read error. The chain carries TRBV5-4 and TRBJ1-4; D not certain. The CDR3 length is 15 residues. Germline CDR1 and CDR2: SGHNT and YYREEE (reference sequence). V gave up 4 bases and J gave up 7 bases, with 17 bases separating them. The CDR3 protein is CASSLTGRRTEKLFF. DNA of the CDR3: TGTGCCAGCAGCCTTACTGGACGGAGGACTGAAAAACTGTTTTTT.

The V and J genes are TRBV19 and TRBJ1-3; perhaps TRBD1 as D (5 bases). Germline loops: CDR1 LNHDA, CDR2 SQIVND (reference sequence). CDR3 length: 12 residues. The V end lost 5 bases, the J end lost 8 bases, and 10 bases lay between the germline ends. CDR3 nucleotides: TGTGCCAGTAGTCCCTCCAGGGACACCATATATTTT. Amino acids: CASSPSRDTIYF. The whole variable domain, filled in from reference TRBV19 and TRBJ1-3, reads DGGITQSPKYLFRKEGQNVTLSCEQNLNHDAMYWYRQDPGQGLRLIYYSQIVNDFQKGDIAEGYSVSREKKESFPLTVTSAQKNPTAFYLCASSPSRDTIYFGEGSWLTVV.

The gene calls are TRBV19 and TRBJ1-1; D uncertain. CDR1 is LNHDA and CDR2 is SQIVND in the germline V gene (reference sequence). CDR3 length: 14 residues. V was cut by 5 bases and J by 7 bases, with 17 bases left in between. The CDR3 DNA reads TGTGCCAGTAGTGTTATACAGCGGCCTAATGAAGCTTTCTTT. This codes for CASSVIQRPNEAFF. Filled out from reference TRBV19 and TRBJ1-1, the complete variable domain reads DGGITQSPKYLFRKEGQNVTLSCEQNLNHDAMYWYRQDPGQGLRLIYYSQIVNDFQKGDIAEGYSVSREKKESFPLTVTSAQKNPTAFYLCASSVIQRPNEAFFGQGTRLTVV.

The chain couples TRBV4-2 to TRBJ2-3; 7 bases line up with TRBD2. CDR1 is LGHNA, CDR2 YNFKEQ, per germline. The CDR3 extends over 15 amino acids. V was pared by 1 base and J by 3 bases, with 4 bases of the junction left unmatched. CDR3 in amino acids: CASSQGGRATDTQYF. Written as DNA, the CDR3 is TGTGCCAGCAGCCAAGGCGGGAGAGCGACAGATACGCAGTATTTT.

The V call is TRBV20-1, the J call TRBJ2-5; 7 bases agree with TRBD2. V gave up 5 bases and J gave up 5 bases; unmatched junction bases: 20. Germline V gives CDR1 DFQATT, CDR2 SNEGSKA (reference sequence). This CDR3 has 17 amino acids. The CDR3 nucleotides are TGCAGTGCTCCAGAGGAACCTTTTGCGGGAGACGGGGAGACCCAGTACTTC. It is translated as CSAPEEPFAGDGETQYF.

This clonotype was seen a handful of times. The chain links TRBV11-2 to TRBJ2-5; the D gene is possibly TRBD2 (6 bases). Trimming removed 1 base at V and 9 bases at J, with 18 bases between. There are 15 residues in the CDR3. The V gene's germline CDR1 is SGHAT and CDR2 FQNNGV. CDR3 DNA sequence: TGTGCCAGCAGCTTAGGTTTCCGGGTCGGGGAGGCCCAGTACTTC. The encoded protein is CASSLGFRVGEAQYF.

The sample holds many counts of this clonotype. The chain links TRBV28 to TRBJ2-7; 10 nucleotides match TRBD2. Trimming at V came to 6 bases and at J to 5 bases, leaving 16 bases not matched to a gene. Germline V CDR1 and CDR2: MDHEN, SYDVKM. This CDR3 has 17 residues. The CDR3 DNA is TGTGCCAGCAGCTCTACTAAGCCTAGCGGGAGTATAGACGAGCAGTACTTC. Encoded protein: CASSSTKPSGSIDEQYF.

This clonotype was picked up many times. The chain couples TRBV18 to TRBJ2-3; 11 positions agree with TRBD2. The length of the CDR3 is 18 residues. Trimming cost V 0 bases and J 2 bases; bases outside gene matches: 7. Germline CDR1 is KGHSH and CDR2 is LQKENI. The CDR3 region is CASSPPSLAGGNTDTQYF. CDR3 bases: TGTGCCAGCTCACCACCGTCTCTAGCGGGAGGTAACACAGATACGCAGTATTTT.

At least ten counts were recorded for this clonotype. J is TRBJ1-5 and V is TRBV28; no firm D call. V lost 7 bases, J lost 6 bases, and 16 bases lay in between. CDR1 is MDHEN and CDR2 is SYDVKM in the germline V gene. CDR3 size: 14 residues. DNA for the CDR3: TGTGCCAGCATTTTCCTCGGGTCCAGTCAGCCCCAGCATTTT. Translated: CASIFLGSSQPQHF.

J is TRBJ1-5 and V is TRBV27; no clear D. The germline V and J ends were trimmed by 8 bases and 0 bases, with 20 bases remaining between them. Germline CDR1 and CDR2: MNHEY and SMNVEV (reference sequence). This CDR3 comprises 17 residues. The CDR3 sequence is CASRGSGPFYSNQPQHF. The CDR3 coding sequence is TGTGCCAGCCGGGGATCAGGACCTTTCTATAGCAATCAGCCCCAGCATTTT.

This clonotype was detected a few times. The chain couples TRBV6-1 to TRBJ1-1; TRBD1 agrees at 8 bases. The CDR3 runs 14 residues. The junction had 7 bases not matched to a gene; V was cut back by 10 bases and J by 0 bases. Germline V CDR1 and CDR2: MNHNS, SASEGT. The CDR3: CATRTGLMNTEAFF. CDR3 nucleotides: TGTGCCACCCGGACAGGGTTAATGAACACTGAAGCTTTCTTT.

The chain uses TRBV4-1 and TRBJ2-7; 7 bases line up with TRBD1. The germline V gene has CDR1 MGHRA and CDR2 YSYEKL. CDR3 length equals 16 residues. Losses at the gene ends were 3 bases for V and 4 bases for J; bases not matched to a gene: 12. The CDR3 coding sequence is TGCGCCAGCAGCCATCCTGGCCGGGACAGTATTTACGAGCAGTACTTC. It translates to CASSHPGRDSIYEQYF.